This T cell receptor beta chain is from a study of CD8 T cells in ankylosing spondylitis. Study observations and caveats: The authors found the disease-linked clones to be CD8+ and relatively rare in peripheral blood. Within ankylosing spondylitis blood, a TCR beta motif made up of under 10 highly homologous variants appeared to be characteristic.

CDR1 and CDR2 (germline): SGDLS, YYNGEE. Trimming cost V 3 bases and J 2 bases; bases outside gene matches: 10. The CDR3 length is 18 residues. TCRdb reanalysed the 5' RACE reads using MiXCR and keeps one entry per CDR3 protein. The data contain about 500,000 distinct CDR3 sequences, more than 9.5% of them singletons. This clonotype was recorded a few times. The antigen is not known. The V gene is TRBV9, the J gene TRBJ1-6, with 8 bases matching TRBD1. The TCR comes from a male donor with ankylosing spondylitis. The sample taken for sequencing was blood, either unsorted or a sorted T cell fraction (not recorded which). CDR3 nucleotides: TGTGCCAGCAGCGGAAACAGACAGGGGAACACCTATAATTCACCCCTCCACTTT. It is translated as CASSGNRQGNTYNSPLHF.